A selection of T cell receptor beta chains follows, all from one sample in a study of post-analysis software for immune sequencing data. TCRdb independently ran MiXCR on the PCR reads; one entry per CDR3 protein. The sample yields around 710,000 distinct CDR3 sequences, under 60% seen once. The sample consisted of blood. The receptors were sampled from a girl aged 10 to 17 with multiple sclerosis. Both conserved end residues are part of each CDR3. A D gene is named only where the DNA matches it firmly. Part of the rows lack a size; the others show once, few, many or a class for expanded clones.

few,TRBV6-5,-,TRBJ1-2,CASRERGNHGYTF,TGTGCCAGCAGGGAAAGGGGTAACCATGGCTACACCTTC
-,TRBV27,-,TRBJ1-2,CASSLFSGLGYGYTF,TGTGCCAGCAGTCTATTCTCGGGACTAGGCTATGGCTACACCTTC
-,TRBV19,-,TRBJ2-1,CASSGGRGPHGSYNEQFF,TGTGCCAGTAGTGGGGGTAGAGGACCCCACGGCTCCTACAATGAGCAGTTCTTC
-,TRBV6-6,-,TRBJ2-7,CASTPRDRSSYEQYF,TGTGCCAGCACCCCTAGGGACCGGAGCTCCTACGAGCAGTACTTC
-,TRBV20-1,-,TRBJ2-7,CSARWGSSYEQYF,TGCAGTGCTAGGTGGGGGAGCTCCTACGAGCAGTACTTC
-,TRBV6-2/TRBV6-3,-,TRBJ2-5,CASSYDGAQYF,TGTGCCAGCAGTTATGATGGGGCCCAGTACTTC
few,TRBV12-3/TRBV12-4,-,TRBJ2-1,CASSSRTGADLSYNEQFF,TGTGCCAGCAGTTCCCGGACCGGGGCCGATCTCTCCTACAATGAGCAGTTCTTC
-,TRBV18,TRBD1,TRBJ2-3,CASSPLRQGRLTDTQYF,TGTGCCAGCTCACCCTTACGACAGGGGAGATTGACAGATACGCAGTATTTT
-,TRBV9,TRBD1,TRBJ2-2,CASSPRTGTENTGELFF,TGTGCCAGCAGCCCCCGAACCGGGACAGAGAACACCGGGGAGCTGTTTTTT
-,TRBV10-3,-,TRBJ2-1,CAISDGTSGNEQFF,TGTGCCATCAGTGATGGTACTAGTGGCAATGAGCAGTTCTTC
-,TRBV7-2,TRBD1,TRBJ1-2,CASSPSSDRINYGYTF,TGTGCCAGCAGCCCCTCGTCGGACAGGATTAACTATGGCTACACCTTC
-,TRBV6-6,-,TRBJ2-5,CASSPTVYQETQYF,TGTGCCAGCTCCCCTACGGTGTACCAAGAGACCCAGTACTTC
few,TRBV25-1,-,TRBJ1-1,CASSPPRGLNTEAFF,TGTGCCAGCAGTCCCCCGAGGGGTCTGAACACTGAAGCTTTCTTT
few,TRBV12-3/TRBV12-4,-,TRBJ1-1,CASRIMNTEAFF,TGTGCCAGCAGGATAATGAACACTGAAGCTTTCTTT
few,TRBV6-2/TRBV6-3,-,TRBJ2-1,CASSRSQGPPYNEQFF,TGTGCCAGCAGTCGTTCCCAGGGGCCTCCGTACAATGAGCAGTTCTTC
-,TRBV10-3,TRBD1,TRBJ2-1,CATSAGTGGVNEQFF,TGTGCCACCAGTGCCGGGACAGGGGGTGTCAATGAGCAGTTCTTC
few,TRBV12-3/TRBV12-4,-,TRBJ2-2,CASSPRYRAVGGELFF,TGTGCCAGCAGTCCACGCTACAGGGCCGTCGGCGGGGAGCTGTTTTTT
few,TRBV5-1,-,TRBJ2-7,CASSLAPNYEQYF,TGTGCCAGCAGCTTAGCACCCAACTACGAGCAGTACTTC
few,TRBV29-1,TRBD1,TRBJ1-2,CSVEEERTGHGYTF,TGCAGCGTTGAAGAAGAGCGGACAGGGCATGGCTACACCTTC
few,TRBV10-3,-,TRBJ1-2,CAISRDNYGYTF,TGTGCCATCTCTCGGGATAACTATGGCTACACCTTC
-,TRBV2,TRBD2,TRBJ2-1,CASSEAGLAGSNEQFF,TGTGCCAGCAGTGAAGCGGGACTAGCGGGATCCAATGAGCAGTTCTTC
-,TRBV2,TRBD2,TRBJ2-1,CASSTGLAVYNEQFF,TGTGCCAGCAGTACCGGACTAGCGGTATACAATGAGCAGTTCTTC
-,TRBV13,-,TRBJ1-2,CASSLRVSCYTF,TGTGCCAGCAGCTTACGGGTTTCCTGCTACACCTTC
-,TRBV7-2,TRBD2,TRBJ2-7,CASSSQPGGYEQYF,TGTGCCAGCAGCTCACAGCCGGGAGGATACGAGCAGTACTTC
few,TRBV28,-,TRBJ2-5,CASSYLRQELQETQYF,TGTGCCAGCAGTTACCTACGACAGGAGCTCCAAGAGACCCAGTACTTC
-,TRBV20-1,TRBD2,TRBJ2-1,CSARMLAGYNEQFF,TGCAGTGCTAGAATGCTAGCGGGATACAATGAGCAGTTCTTC
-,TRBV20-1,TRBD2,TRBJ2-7,CSVKRGTYEQYF,TGCAGTGTAAAGCGGGGTACCTACGAGCAGTACTTC
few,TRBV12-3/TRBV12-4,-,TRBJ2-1,CASRPDGPAHNEQFF,TGTGCCAGCAGGCCGGACGGGCCCGCCCACAATGAGCAGTTCTTC
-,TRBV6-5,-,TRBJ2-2,CASRDGPPGELFF,TGTGCCAGCAGGGACGGGCCTCCCGGGGAGCTGTTTTTT
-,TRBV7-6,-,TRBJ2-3,CASSRPLDARTSTDTQYF,TGTGCCAGCAGTCGCCCCCTCGACGCACGAACTAGCACAGATACGCAGTATTTT
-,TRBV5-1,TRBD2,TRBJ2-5,CASSLGNAASGSRETQYF,TGCGCCAGCAGCTTGGGTAACGCGGCTAGCGGGAGCCGGGAGACCCAGTACTTC
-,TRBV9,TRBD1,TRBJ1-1,CASSTGQGADPEAFF,TGTGCCAGCAGCACCGGACAGGGGGCTGACCCTGAAGCTTTCTTT
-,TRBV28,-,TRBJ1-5,CASTHYNDPDRPQHF,TGTGCCAGCACCCATTACAACGACCCGGACCGTCCCCAGCATTTT
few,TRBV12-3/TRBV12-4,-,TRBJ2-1,CASSWGANNEQFF,TGTGCCAGCAGTTGGGGGGCGAACAATGAGCAGTTCTTC
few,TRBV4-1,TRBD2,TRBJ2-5,CASSQEVDWTSGKETQYF,TGCGCCAGCAGCCAAGAAGTTGATTGGACTAGCGGGAAAGAGACCCAGTACTTC
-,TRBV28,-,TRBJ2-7,CASKVPTTYEQYF,TGTGCCAGCAAGGTCCCAACTACCTACGAGCAGTACTTC
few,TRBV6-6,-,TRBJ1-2,CASTIWAPGGYTF,TGTGCCAGCACTATATGGGCACCCGGAGGCTACACCTTC
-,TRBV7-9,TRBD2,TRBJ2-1,CASLPSGNNEQFF,TGTGCCAGCCTTCCTAGCGGAAACAATGAGCAGTTCTTC
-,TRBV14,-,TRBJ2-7,CASSQAQGSSYEQYF,TGTGCCAGCAGCCAAGCTCAGGGGAGCTCCTACGAGCAGTACTTC
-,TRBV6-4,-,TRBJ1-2,CASSDGRSYGYTF,TGTGCCAGCAGTGACGGCAGGTCCTATGGCTACACCTTC
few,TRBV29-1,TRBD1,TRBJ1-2,CSVVWTGAGYTF,TGCAGCGTTGTCTGGACAGGGGCAGGCTACACCTTC
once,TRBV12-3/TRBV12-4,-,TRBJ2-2,CASSLRLASNGELFF,TGTGCCAGCAGTTTACGGCTAGCTAGCAACGGGGAGCTGTTTTTT
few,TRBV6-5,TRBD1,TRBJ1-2,CASSYLDRSYGYTF,TGTGCCAGCAGTTACCTGGACAGGAGCTATGGCTACACCTTC
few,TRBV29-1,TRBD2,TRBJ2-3,CSVALGGSTDRQYF,TGCAGCGTCGCCTTAGGCGGGAGCACAGATAGGCAGTATTTT
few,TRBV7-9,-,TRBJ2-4,CASSLDTNPKNIQYF,TGTGCCAGCAGCTTAGATACAAATCCCAAAAACATTCAGTACTTC
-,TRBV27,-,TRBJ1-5,CASGGWSNQPQHF,TGTGCCAGCGGGGGGTGGAGCAATCAGCCCCAGCATTTT
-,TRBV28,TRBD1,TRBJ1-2,CASSLPQGGGYGYTF,TGTGCCAGCAGTTTACCCCAGGGGGGTGGGTATGGCTACACCTTC
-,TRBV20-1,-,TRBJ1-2,CSARDLDGVYGYTF,TGCAGTGCTAGAGATCTGGATGGGGTTTATGGCTACACCTTC
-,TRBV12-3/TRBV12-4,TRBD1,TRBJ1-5,CASTLTGNNQPQHF,TGTGCCAGCACCCTGACAGGGAATAATCAGCCCCAGCATTTT
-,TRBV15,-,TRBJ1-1,CATSRVGWTSKRDTEAFF,TGTGCCACCAGCAGAGTCGGCTGGACCTCAAAGCGGGACACTGAAGCTTTCTTT
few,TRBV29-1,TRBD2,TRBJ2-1,CSAKGSGAYNEQFF,TGCAGCGCTAAAGGTAGCGGGGCCTACAATGAGCAGTTCTTC
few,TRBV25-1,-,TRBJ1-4,CASSDSTGTNEKLFF,TGTGCCAGCAGTGATTCGACAGGAACTAATGAAAAACTGTTTTTT
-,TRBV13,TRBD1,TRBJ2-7,CASSLRGGNEQYF,TGTGCCAGCAGCTTACGAGGGGGCAACGAGCAGTACTTC
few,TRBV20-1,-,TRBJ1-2,CSARKGGPYGYTF,TGCAGTGCTAGGAAAGGAGGGCCCTATGGCTACACCTTC
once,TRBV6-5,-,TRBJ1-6,CASSHGSLNNSPLHF,TGTGCCAGCAGTCATGGTAGTCTCAATAATTCACCCCTCCACTTT